Included here is one T cell receptor beta chain sequence, with context. Germline V gene sequence: CDR1 SNHLY, CDR2 FYNNEI. There are 15 residues in the CDR3. The J segment lost 6 bases and the V segment lost 5 bases, leaving 6 bases of the junction unmatched. This sample stems from a study of blood T cell repertoires in COVID-19. As originally analysed: Amplification from reference gene primers served as the basis for estimated nucleated cell counts. Using immunoSEQ multiplex PCR, the repertoire was profiled, and TCRdb retains in-frame clones only, with some absent. V, J and clone size are taken as reported in that table, and D and trimming were inferred from the DNA itself. The repertoire consists of some 150,000 clones, with around 80% occurring once and the leading ten covering over 10%.

This TCR came from a man aged 55 to 69 with active or convalescent COVID-19. This rearrangement joins TRBV2 to TRBJ1-4, with TRBD1 matching 10 bases. The specimen sequenced was peripheral blood. For the CDR3, the DNA is TGTGCCAGCAGTTTTGGACAGGGGGGGCATGAAAAACTGTTTTTT. The encoded protein is CASSFGQGGHEKLFF. The full variable domain, rest sourced from reference TRBV2 and TRBJ1-4, is EPEVTQTPSHQVTQMGQEVILRCVPISNHLYFYWYRQILGQKVEFLVSFYNNEISEKSEIFDDQFSVERPDGSNFTLKIRSTKLEDSAMYFCASSFGQGGHEKLFFGSGTQLSVL.